This TCR beta chain was documented in a study of Ad26.COV2.S vaccination and SARS-CoV-2 variants. In the study overall: Vaccine-arm donor from the placebo-controlled COV1001 Ad26.COV2.S trial.

Described treatment: 19 received Ad26.COV2.S at low or high dose, single or two shots; 5 received placebo; per-sample allocation not given. Each sample was drawn 63 days after the first injection (of vaccine or placebo). Sequencing used immunoSEQ multiplex PCR; TCRdb keeps in-frame clones, though not all of them. The sample holds 450,000 to 550,000 clones, approximately 92% seen once. The CDR3 covers 13 residues. The germline V and J ends were trimmed by 3 bases and 8 bases, with 13 bases remaining between them. Per germline, CDR1 MGHRA and CDR2 YSYEKL. The source was peripheral blood, collected in a trial of Ad26.COV2.S vaccine versus placebo. This chain joins TRBV4-1 and TRBJ1-2, with a possible D match to TRBD1 (6 bases). This sequence was found in a person between 18 and 59 years old who received the Ad26.COV2.S COVID-19 vaccine or a placebo. In DNA, the CDR3 is TGCGCCAGCAGCCATCAGGGGATGGGCGGCTACACCTTC. Its protein is CASSHQGMGGYTF.